This T cell receptor (beta chain) was retrieved from a study of T cell changes during pregnancy in multiple sclerosis. The data were produced by immunoSEQ multiplex PCR, yet TCRdb's version contains in-frame clones alone and is incomplete. The table includes fewer than 85,000 clones, more than 90% detected once. This specimen consisted of peripheral blood, obtained in the second trimester of pregnancy. The clonotype originates from a female donor with multiple sclerosis, enrolled in a pregnancy study.

The CDR3 protein is CVRSWGDRAYNQPQHF. Written as DNA, the CDR3 is TGTGTCAGAAGCTGGGGCGACAGGGCGTACAATCAGCCCCAGCATTTT. V is TRBV7-5 and J is TRBJ1-5; TRBD1 was called by the table and not checked on the DNA. TRBV7-5 is a known pseudogene. The CDR3 runs 16 residues.